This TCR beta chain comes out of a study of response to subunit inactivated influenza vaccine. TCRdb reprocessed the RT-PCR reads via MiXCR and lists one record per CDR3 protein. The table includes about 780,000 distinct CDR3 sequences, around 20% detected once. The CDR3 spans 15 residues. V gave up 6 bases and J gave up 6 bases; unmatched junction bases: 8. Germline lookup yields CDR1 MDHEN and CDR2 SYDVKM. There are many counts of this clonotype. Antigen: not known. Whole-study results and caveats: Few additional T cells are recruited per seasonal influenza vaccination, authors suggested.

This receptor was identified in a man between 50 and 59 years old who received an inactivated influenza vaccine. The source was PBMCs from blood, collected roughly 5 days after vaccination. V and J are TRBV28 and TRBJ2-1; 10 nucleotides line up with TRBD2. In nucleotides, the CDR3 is TGTGCCAGCAGACCCGGAATAGCGGGAGGCAATGAGCAGTTCTTC. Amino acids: CASRPGIAGGNEQFF.